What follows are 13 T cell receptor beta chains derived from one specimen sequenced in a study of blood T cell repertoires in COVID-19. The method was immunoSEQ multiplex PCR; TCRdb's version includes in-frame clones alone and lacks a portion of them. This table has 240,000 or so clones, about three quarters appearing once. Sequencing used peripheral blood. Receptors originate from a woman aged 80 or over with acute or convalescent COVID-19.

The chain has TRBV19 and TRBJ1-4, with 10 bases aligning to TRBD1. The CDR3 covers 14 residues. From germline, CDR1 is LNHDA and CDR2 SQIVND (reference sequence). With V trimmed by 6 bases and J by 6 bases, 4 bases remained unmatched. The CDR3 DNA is TGTGCCAGTAGCCCGGACAGGGGGGATGAAAAACTGTTTTTT. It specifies CASSPDRGDEKLFF.

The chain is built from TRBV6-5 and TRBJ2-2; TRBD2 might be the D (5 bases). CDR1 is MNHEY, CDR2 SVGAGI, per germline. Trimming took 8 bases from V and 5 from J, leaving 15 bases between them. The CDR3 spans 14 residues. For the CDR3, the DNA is TGTGCCAGCTCATCCCCCGGCGGGACCGGGGAGCTGTTTTTT. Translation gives CASSSPGGTGELFF.

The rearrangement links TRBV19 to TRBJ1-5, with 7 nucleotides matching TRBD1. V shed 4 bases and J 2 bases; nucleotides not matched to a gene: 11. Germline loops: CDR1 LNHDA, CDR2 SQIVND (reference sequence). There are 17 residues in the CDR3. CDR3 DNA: TGTGCCAGTAGTACCTCTACAGGGGATTTTCGCAATCAGCCCCAGCATTTT. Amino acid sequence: CASSTSTGDFRNQPQHF.

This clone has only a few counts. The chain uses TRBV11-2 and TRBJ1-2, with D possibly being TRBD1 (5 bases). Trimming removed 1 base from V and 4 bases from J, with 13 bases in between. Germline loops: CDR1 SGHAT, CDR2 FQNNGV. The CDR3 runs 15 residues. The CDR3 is CASSLVRGLGYGYTF. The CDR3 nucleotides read TGTGCCAGCAGCTTAGTTAGGGGATTAGGCTATGGCTACACCTTC.

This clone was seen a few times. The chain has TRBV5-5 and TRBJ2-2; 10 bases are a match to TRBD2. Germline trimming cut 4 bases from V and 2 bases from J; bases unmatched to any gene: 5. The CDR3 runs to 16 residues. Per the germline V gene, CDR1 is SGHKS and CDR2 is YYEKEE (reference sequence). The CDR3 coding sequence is TGTGCCAGCAGCCAACTAGCGGGGAAAAACACCGGGGAGCTGTTTTTT. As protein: CASSQLAGKNTGELFF.

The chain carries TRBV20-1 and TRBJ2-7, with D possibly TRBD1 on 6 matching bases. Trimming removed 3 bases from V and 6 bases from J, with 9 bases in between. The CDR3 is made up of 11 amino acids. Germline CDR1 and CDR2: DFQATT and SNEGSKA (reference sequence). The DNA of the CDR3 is TGCAGTGCTAGTGGGGGCTCCGAGCAGTACTTC. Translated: CSASGGSEQYF.

The CDR3, as DNA: TGTGCCAGCTCACCGGCGGTCTCTGGGGCCAACGTCCTGACTTTC. The encoded protein is CASSPAVSGANVLTF. The chain joins TRBV18 to TRBJ2-6, with no clear D. CDR3 length equals 15 residues. CDR1 is KGHSH, CDR2 LQKENI, per germline. V shed 3 bases and J shed 0 bases, with 6 bases lying between them.

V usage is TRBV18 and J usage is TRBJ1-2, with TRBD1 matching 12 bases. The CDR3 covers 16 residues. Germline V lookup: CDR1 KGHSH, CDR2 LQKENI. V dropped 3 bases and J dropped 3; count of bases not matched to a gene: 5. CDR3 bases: TGTGCCAGCTCACCTACCGGGACAGGGGGCGACTATGGCTACACCTTC. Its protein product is CASSPTGTGGDYGYTF.

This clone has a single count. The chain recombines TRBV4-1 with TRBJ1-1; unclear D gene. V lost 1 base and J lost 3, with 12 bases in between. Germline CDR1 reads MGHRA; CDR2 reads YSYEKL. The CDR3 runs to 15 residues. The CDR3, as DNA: TGCGCCAGCAGCCAAGTCCCTACGCGGGACACTGAAGCTTTCTTT. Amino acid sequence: CASSQVPTRDTEAFF.

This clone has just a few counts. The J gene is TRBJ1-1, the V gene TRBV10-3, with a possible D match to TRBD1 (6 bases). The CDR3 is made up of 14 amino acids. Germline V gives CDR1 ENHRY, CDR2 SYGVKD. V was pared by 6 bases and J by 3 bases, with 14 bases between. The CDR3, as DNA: TGTGCCATCAGCGTCAGGGGTGGGGACACTGAAGCTTTCTTT. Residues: CAISVRGGDTEAFF.

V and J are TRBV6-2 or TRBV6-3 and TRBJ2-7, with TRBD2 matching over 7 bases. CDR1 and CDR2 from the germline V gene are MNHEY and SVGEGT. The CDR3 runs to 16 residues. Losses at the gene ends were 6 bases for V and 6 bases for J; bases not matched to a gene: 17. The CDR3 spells CASSPTTTRGGSEQYF. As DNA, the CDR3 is TGTGCCAGCAGCCCGACTACGACTAGAGGCGGGAGCGAGCAGTACTTC.

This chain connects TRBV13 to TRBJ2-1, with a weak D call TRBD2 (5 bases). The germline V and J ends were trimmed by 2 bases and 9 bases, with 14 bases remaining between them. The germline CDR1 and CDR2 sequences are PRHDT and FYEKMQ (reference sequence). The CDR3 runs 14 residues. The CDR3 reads CASSLTGSPREQFF. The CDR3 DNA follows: TGTGCCAGCAGCTTAACGGGGTCCCCCCGTGAGCAGTTCTTC.

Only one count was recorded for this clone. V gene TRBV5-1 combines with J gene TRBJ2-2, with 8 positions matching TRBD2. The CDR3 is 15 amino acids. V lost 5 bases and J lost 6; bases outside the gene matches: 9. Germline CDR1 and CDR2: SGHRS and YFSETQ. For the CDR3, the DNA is TGCGCCAGCAGGCCCCTACCCGGGAGGGCCGGGGAGCTGTTTTTT. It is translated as CASRPLPGRAGELFF.